The rows below give T cell receptor beta chains drawn from one sample of a study of OX40 agonist ivuxolimab in advanced cancers. Assay used: immunoSEQ multiplex PCR; TCRdb lists only in-frame clones, some missing. The table shows 45,000 to 50,000 clones, with 70% to 90% occurring only once. The sequenced sample was CD4+ or CD8+ T cells sorted from blood, obtained in a trial of the OX40 agonist ivuxolimab. These receptors were collected from an adult with an advanced solid tumor such as melanoma, head and neck, liver or kidney cancer. Each CDR3 is given with its conserved first and last residue. A D gene is named only where the DNA matches it firmly. Size tells how often a clone was seen (once, few, many) or the class of an expanded clone, and some rows leave it out.

once	-	TRBV12-5	TRBJ2-3	TGTGCTAGTGGTTGGACCGGAGATACGCAGTATTTT	CASGWTGDTQYF
-	TRBD2	TRBV4-1	TRBJ2-2	TGCGCCAGCATGGAACTAGCGGGATCTAACACCGGGGAGCTGTTTTTT	CASMELAGSNTGELFF
-	TRBD1	TRBV14	TRBJ1-6	TGTGCCAGCAGCACCACAGGGGGACCCTCACCCCTCCACTTT	CASSTTGGPSPLHF
-	-	TRBV11-2	TRBJ1-1	TGTGCCAGCAGCCCTACCGGGCCCGAAGCTTTCTTT	CASSPTGPEAFF
-	-	TRBV7-2	TRBJ2-1	TGTGCCAGCAGCTCCTTTGAGGACTACTACAATGAGCAGTTCTTC	CASSSFEDYYNEQFF
-	TRBD2	TRBV5-1	TRBJ2-5	TGCGCCAGCAGCTTGAAGGGACTAGCGGGAGGGCCTCTACAAGAGACCCAGTACTTC	CASSLKGLAGGPLQETQYF
-	-	TRBV6-1	TRBJ2-7	TGTGCCAGCAGTGATCTAGGGACCAACCTGTTCTACGAGCAGTACTTC	CASSDLGTNLFYEQYF
-	TRBD1	TRBV5-6	TRBJ1-4	TGTGCCAGCAACCTAGGACAGGGTACTGAAAAACTGTTTTTT	CASNLGQGTEKLFF
once	TRBD2	TRBV27	TRBJ2-4	TGTGCCAGCAGTTTGGGCCCGGGACTAGCGGGGGGGCAAAACATTCAGTACTTC	CASSLGPGLAGGQNIQYF
once	TRBD1	TRBV2	TRBJ2-2	TGTGCCAGCAGTACAGGGGTTTGGAACACCGGGGAGCTGTTTTTT	CASSTGVWNTGELFF
once	-	TRBV6-6	TRBJ1-5	TGTGCCAGCAGCGGACAGTTTAGTAGCAATCAGCCCCAGCATTTT	CASSGQFSSNQPQHF
-	-	TRBV19	TRBJ2-6	TGTGCCAGTAGTGTGGGTCCGGGGGCCAACGTCCTGACTTTC	CASSVGPGANVLTF
-	-	TRBV18	TRBJ2-5	TGTGCCAGCTCACCAAGCACACAGTACCAAGAGACCCAGTACTTC	CASSPSTQYQETQYF
-	TRBD1	TRBV9	TRBJ1-5	TGTGCCAGCAGCCGGACAGGGGGCCCCAATCAGCCCCAGCATTTT	CASSRTGGPNQPQHF
-	-	TRBV6-5	TRBJ1-2	TGTGCCAGCAGTTACTCGGAACAGGTCGGTGGCTACACCTTC	CASSYSEQVGGYTF
once	TRBD1	TRBV2	TRBJ1-2	TGTGCCAGCAACGTGGCGACAGGGGTGGGCTACACCTTC	CASNVATGVGYTF
few	-	TRBV5-1	TRBJ1-6	TGCGCCAGCAGCTTGGAAGGTCGCTCACCCCTCCACTTT	CASSLEGRSPLHF
-	-	TRBV6-5	TRBJ1-4	TGTGCCAGCAGCACAGGATTTCGCGGGGAAAAACTGTTTTTT	CASSTGFRGEKLFF
-	TRBD1	TRBV9	TRBJ1-3	TGTGCCAGCAGCCGGGGACAGGGAAACACCATATATTTT	CASSRGQGNTIYF
-	-	TRBV6-5	TRBJ1-6	TGTGCCAGCAGTTACGAGCCGGCATATAATTCACCCCTCCACTTT	CASSYEPAYNSPLHF
-	TRBD2	TRBV5-1	TRBJ2-5	TGCGCCAGCAGCCCCGGACTAGCGGGGGGCCAAGAGACCCAGTACTTC	CASSPGLAGGQETQYF
once	-	TRBV5-1	TRBJ1-2	TGCGCCAGCAGCTCCACGGCGGGAACGAATAACTATGGCTACACCTTC	CASSSTAGTNNYGYTF
-	-	TRBV2	TRBJ2-1	TGTGCCAGCAGTGAAGGTAGTAGCTGGGGATTTTACAATGAGCAGTTCTTC	CASSEGSSWGFYNEQFF
once	-	TRBV14	TRBJ2-4	TGTGCCAGCAGCCAAGAGCAGGACAGAGCCAAAAACATTCAGTACTTC	CASSQEQDRAKNIQYF
-	TRBD2	TRBV2	TRBJ2-2	TGTGCCAGCAGGGGCGGGACTAGTAAAGACGGGGAGCTGTTTTTT	CASRGGTSKDGELFF
-	-	TRBV6-1	TRBJ2-7	TGTGCCAGCAGTGAAGAAGGGCTCGTCTCCGAGCAGTACTTC	CASSEEGLVSEQYF
once	-	TRBV2	TRBJ1-4	TGTGCCAGCAGGTTAAATGGGGCTAATGAAAAACTGTTTTTT	CASRLNGANEKLFF
once	-	TRBV7-9	TRBJ2-5	TGTGCCAGCAGCTTATTGGGGGAGACCCAGTACTTC	CASSLLGETQYF
-	-	TRBV7-2	TRBJ2-1	TGTGCCAGCAGCTTGGGGCTTGGGGGTGACTACAATGAGCAGTTCTTC	CASSLGLGGDYNEQFF
-	TRBD1	TRBV18	TRBJ1-2	TGTGCCAGCTCACCACCGCAGGGGGGAGGCTACACCTTC	CASSPPQGGGYTF
-	-	TRBV5-1	TRBJ2-7	TGCGCCAGCAGCTTGGCGCCGGCGGGGAAGGGATCCTACGAGCAGTACTTC	CASSLAPAGKGSYEQYF
-	TRBD1	TRBV6-5	TRBJ2-2	TGTGCCAGCAGGTGGGACAGGGTAAACACCGGGGAGCTGTTTTTT	CASRWDRVNTGELFF
few	TRBD2	TRBV6-1	TRBJ2-3	TGTGCCAGCCAGCGGACTAGCGGGGGGGTAGATACGCAGTATTTT	CASQRTSGGVDTQYF
-	-	TRBV19	TRBJ1-5	TGTGCCAGTAGTTCACAGGGAGGTGAGGGGCATTTT	CASSSQGGEGHF
-	-	TRBV5-6	TRBJ2-1	TGTGCCAGCAGCTTGCTGGACAGAACCTACAATGAGCAGTTCTTC	CASSLLDRTYNEQFF
few	TRBD1	TRBV19	TRBJ1-5	TGTGCCAGCCATTTGACAGGGAAGCATAGCAATCAGCCCCAGCATTTT	CASHLTGKHSNQPQHF
-	TRBD1	TRBV7-9	TRBJ2-6	TGTGCCAGCAGCACCCGGACAGGATCCTCTGGGGCCAACGTCCTGACTTTC	CASSTRTGSSGANVLTF
-	-	TRBV12-5	TRBJ1-3	TGTGCTAGTGGTTTGGTACTGAGGGGCCTTGGAAACACCATATATTTT	CASGLVLRGLGNTIYF
-	TRBD1	TRBV6-1	TRBJ1-5	TGTGCCAGCAGTGAAGCAGGGACAGTTAATCAGCCCCAGCATTTT	CASSEAGTVNQPQHF
once	-	TRBV4-3	TRBJ2-7	TGCGCCAGCAGCCAAGATCGCAGGGGCACCGCCTACGAGCAGTATTTC	CASSQDRRGTAYEQYF
once	TRBD1	TRBV7-2	TRBJ2-1	TGTGCCAGCAGCCTTGTAGGGGGCCCTCAGAGTGAGCAGTTCTTC	CASSLVGGPQSEQFF
-	-	TRBV30	TRBJ1-1	TGTGCCTGGAGTAGACGGGACACTGAAGCTTTCTTT	CAWSRRDTEAFF
once	TRBD2	TRBV5-1	TRBJ2-7	TGCGCCAGCAGCTTAAGAACTAGCGGTCCCACCTACGAGCAGTACTTC	CASSLRTSGPTYEQYF
-	TRBD1	TRBV6-5	TRBJ1-5	TGTGCCAGCAGTAGACAGGGAAGTCAGCCCCAGCATTTT	CASSRQGSQPQHF
-	-	TRBV15	TRBJ1-2	TGTGCCACCAGCAGAGGTACTGGCTACACCTTC	CATSRGTGYTF
few	-	TRBV27	TRBJ2-7	-	CASSSSDRPYEQYF
-	-	TRBV15	TRBJ1-1	TGTGCCACCAGCTCACCGGGACATATGAACACTGAAGCTTTCTTT	CATSSPGHMNTEAFF
-	TRBD1	TRBV6-1	TRBJ1-3	TGTGCCAGCAGTCCCCTGGACAGGGGCGGGAACACCATATATTTT	CASSPLDRGGNTIYF
-	-	TRBV5-1	TRBJ2-5	TGCGCCAGCAGCCCGGTGGGCCCGCAAGAGACCCAGTACTTC	CASSPVGPQETQYF
once	-	TRBV4-1	TRBJ1-1	TGCGCCAGCAGCCAAGGCAGGGCCAGGGGCTTCACTGAAGCTTTCTTT	CASSQGRARGFTEAFF